What follows are 25 T cell receptor beta chains derived from one specimen sequenced in a study of blood T cell repertoires in COVID-19. The table came from immunoSEQ multiplex PCR; TCRdb's copy has only in-frame clones and leaves some out. The profile covers about 210,000 clones, with around 85% appearing a single time and 2.4% taken by the ten largest. Specimen: peripheral blood. All receptors derive from an older woman with COVID-19, enrolled during active disease.

The chain is built from TRBV19 and TRBJ1-5, with a possible D match to TRBD1 (5 bases). The CDR3 totals 15 residues. The V end lost 2 bases, the J end lost 5 bases, and 13 bases lay between the germline ends. The V gene's germline CDR1 is LNHDA and CDR2 SQIVND (reference sequence). The CDR3 spells CASSISRGNHQPQHF. CDR3 nucleotides: TGTGCCAGTAGTATAAGCCGGGGGAACCATCAGCCCCAGCATTTT.

This chain uses TRBV6-2 or TRBV6-3 with TRBJ1-1; D remains unclear. CDR1 is MNHEY, CDR2 SVGEGT, per germline. The CDR3 has 14 amino acids. Trimming stripped 2 bases from V and 0 bases from J, with 7 bases between. CDR3: CASSYLGVNTEAFF. CDR3 DNA sequence: TGTGCCAGCAGTTACCTAGGAGTGAACACTGAAGCTTTCTTT.

The V gene is TRBV29-1, the J gene TRBJ1-4; maybe TRBD1 (6 bases). From germline, CDR1 is SQVTM and CDR2 ANQGSEA. The CDR3 sequence is 15 residues long. V dropped 6 bases and J dropped 0 bases, with 14 bases sitting between them. The CDR3 reads CSVQGRGATNEKLFF. The CDR3 bases are TGCAGCGTCCAGGGGAGGGGGGCAACTAATGAAAAACTGTTTTTT.

The rearrangement joins TRBV4-1 to TRBJ2-7; D possibly corresponds to TRBD1 (6 bases). CDR1 and CDR2 (germline): MGHRA, YSYEKL. V gave up 6 bases and J gave up 2 bases, with 17 bases separating them. The length of the CDR3 is 15 residues. The DNA of the CDR3 is TGCGCCAGCAGTCCAACTACAGGGAATCCCTACGAGCAGTACTTC. This gives the protein CASSPTTGNPYEQYF.

V usage is TRBV18 and J usage is TRBJ2-1; 9 bases agree with TRBD2. CDR1 and CDR2 (germline): KGHSH, LQKENI. The CDR3 length is 14 residues. The J segment lost 7 bases and the V segment lost 3 bases, leaving 4 bases of the junction unmatched. CDR3 sequence: CASSPSSGINEQFF. The CDR3 nucleotides are TGTGCCAGCTCACCGTCTAGCGGGATAAATGAGCAGTTCTTC.

The rearrangement uses TRBV9 and TRBJ2-1; tentative D call: TRBD2 (5 bases). This CDR3 is built from 12 residues. The V and J ends lost 3 bases and 9 bases respectively, with 10 bases between them. Looked up from germline, CDR1 is SGDLS and CDR2 is YYNGEE. In DNA, the CDR3 is TGTGCCAGCAGCGCGGGAATAAGTGAGCAGTTCTTC. This translates into CASSAGISEQFF.

This rearrangement joins TRBV10-2 to TRBJ1-2; a possible D gene is TRBD1 (5 bases). V was trimmed by 7 bases and J by 6 bases, leaving 12 bases between them. The CDR3 totals 12 residues. Germline V gene data show CDR1 as WSHSY and CDR2 as SAAADI. CDR3 DNA sequence: TGCGCCAGCACCTCGCCAGGGAATGGCTACACCTTC. Residues: CASTSPGNGYTF.

The J gene is TRBJ2-6, the V gene TRBV11-2; a possible D gene is TRBD2 (5 bases). The germline gives CDR1 SGHAT, CDR2 FQNNGV. V lost 5 bases and J 0 bases, leaving 17 bases between the germline ends. This CDR3 has 18 residues. The CDR3 sequence is CASSPPFARASGANVLTF. CDR3 sequence (DNA): TGTGCCAGCAGCCCCCCTTTCGCGCGGGCCTCTGGGGCCAACGTCCTGACTTTC.

This rearrangement joins TRBV29-1 to TRBJ1-5; 12 nucleotides line up with TRBD1. The V gene's germline CDR1 is SQVTM and CDR2 ANQGSEA. This CDR3 has 14 amino acids. Trimming at V came to 6 bases and at J to 10 bases, leaving 10 bases not matched to a gene. The CDR3: CSVLGTGGDFPQHF. The CDR3 DNA follows: TGCAGCGTCCTAGGGACAGGGGGCGATTTTCCCCAGCATTTT.

This sequence joins TRBV7-8 and TRBJ1-2; D gene uncertain. CDR3 length: 13 amino acids. V gave up 8 bases and J gave up 8 bases, with 18 bases separating them. Germline V gives CDR1 SGHVS, CDR2 FQNEAQ. DNA for the CDR3: TGTGCCAGCGGTAGAGCGGTGGAGGTGGGCTACACCTTC. Translating gives CASGRAVEVGYTF. Supplemented by reference TRBV7-8 and TRBJ1-2, the full variable domain reads GAGVSQSPRYKVAKRGQDVALRCDPISGHVSLFWYQQALGQGPEFLTYFQNEAQLDKSGLPSDRFFAERPEGSVSTLKIQRTQQEDSAVYLCASGRAVEVGYTFGSGTRLTVV.

The chain links TRBV3-1 (or the pseudogene TRBV3-2) to TRBJ1-1; TRBD1 matches 9 bases. The CDR3 length is 18 residues. The germline V gene encodes CDR1 LGHDT and CDR2 YNNKEL (reference sequence). V lost 1 base and J lost 3; bases outside the gene matches: 12. The CDR3 sequence: CASSQALSQGAFDTEAFF. In DNA form, the CDR3 reads TGTGCCAGCAGCCAAGCGTTGTCACAGGGGGCGTTTGACACTGAAGCTTTCTTT.

This clone was seen only a few times. This chain uses TRBV7-9 with TRBJ1-1; D gene ambiguous. V lost 0 bases to trimming and J lost 5 bases, with 7 bases between them. The CDR3 contains 13 residues. Germline values: CDR1 SEHNR, CDR2 FQNEAQ (reference sequence). The CDR3 DNA reads TGTGCCAGCAGCTTAGCAGGGAGGACTGAAGCTTTCTTT. Its protein is CASSLAGRTEAFF.

The V call is TRBV27, the J call TRBJ2-3; TRBD2 matches at 8 bases. Looked up from germline, CDR1 is MNHEY and CDR2 is SMNVEV (reference sequence). J was trimmed by 3 bases and V by 4 bases; bases with no gene match: 6. The CDR3 runs to 15 residues. CDR3 sequence: CASSSGLGVTDTQYF. The CDR3 coding sequence is TGTGCCAGCAGTTCGGGACTAGGGGTAACAGATACGCAGTATTTT.

The gene calls are TRBV9 and TRBJ2-1; possibly TRBD1 for D (6 bases). Germline assignment: CDR1 SGDLS and CDR2 YYNGEE. The CDR3 length is 14 residues. Trimming cost V 1 base and J 4 bases, with 9 bases left between them. The CDR3 nucleotides read TGTGCCAGCAGCGTACAGGGACATTACAATGAGCAGTTCTTC. It is translated as CASSVQGHYNEQFF.

This clone was counted between two and nine times. The rearrangement joins TRBV5-1 to TRBJ1-1, with 7 nucleotides matching TRBD1. V lost 4 bases, J lost 4 bases, and 7 bases stayed unmatched. CDR1 and CDR2 from the germline V gene are SGHRS and YFSETQ. The CDR3 consists of 14 residues. The CDR3 spells CASSTTTGATEAFF. In DNA form, the CDR3 reads TGCGCCAGCAGCACTACTACAGGGGCCACTGAAGCTTTCTTT.

V usage is TRBV4-3 and J usage is TRBJ1-2; D is perhaps TRBD1 (5 bases). Germline loops: CDR1 LGHNA, CDR2 YSLEER. V was trimmed by 0 bases and J by 8 bases, leaving 16 bases between them. The length of the CDR3 is 15 residues. CDR3 amino acids: CASSQDYGAPGGYTF. As DNA, the CDR3 is TGCGCCAGCAGCCAAGATTATGGGGCGCCGGGCGGCTACACCTTC.

This clone was found a few times. This chain joins TRBV16 and TRBJ1-2; D is undetermined. This CDR3 is built from 14 residues. Trimming took 0 bases from V and 6 from J, leaving 11 bases between them. Germline CDR1 KGHSY, CDR2 FQNENV. The CDR3 DNA is TGTGCCAGCAGCCAATCACGCAGCGTAGATGGCTACACCTTC. Residues: CASSQSRSVDGYTF.

In its sample, this clone was seen once. The V and J genes are TRBV29-1 and TRBJ2-7, with 11 bases matching TRBD2. Germline lookup yields CDR1 SQVTM and CDR2 ANQGSEA. Unmatched junction bases numbered 5, after V lost 4 bases and J lost 3 bases. CDR3 length equals 14 residues. The CDR3 sequence: CSVGPSGRFYEQYF. CDR3 nucleotides: TGCAGCGTTGGTCCTAGCGGGAGGTTCTACGAGCAGTACTTC.

The V and J genes are TRBV11-2 and TRBJ2-1; the match to TRBD2 covers 9 bases. V was pared by 5 bases and J by 7 bases, with 15 bases of the junction left unmatched. The CDR3 runs 17 residues. Germline V gene data show CDR1 as SGHAT and CDR2 as FQNNGV. The CDR3 here is CASSIRGGRVGGNEQFF. The CDR3, as DNA: TGTGCCAGCAGCATACGGGGCGGGAGGGTAGGTGGGAATGAGCAGTTCTTC.

The chain recombines TRBV15 with TRBJ2-7; D might be TRBD1 (7 bases). The V and J ends lost 1 base and 0 bases respectively, with 13 bases between them. The CDR3 runs to 16 residues. The germline CDR1 and CDR2 sequences are LNHNV and YYDKDF (reference sequence). CDR3 coding DNA: TGTGCCACCAGCAGAGGGACAGGAGGGGTCTCCTACGAGCAGTACTTC. It yields the protein CATSRGTGGVSYEQYF.

This chain connects TRBV11-2 to TRBJ2-3; D unclear. The CDR3 is made up of 15 amino acids. Between the trimmed V and J ends, which lost 6 bases and 9 bases, there was a span of 22 bases. Germline V gives CDR1 SGHAT, CDR2 FQNNGV. Here the CDR3 DNA reads TGTGCCAGCAGTCCGAACGGAGCGACTCGGCCCACGCAGTATTTT. This sequence encodes CASSPNGATRPTQYF. The variable domain in full, completed from reference TRBV11-2 and TRBJ2-3, reads EAGVAQSPRYKIIEKRQSVAFWCNPISGHATLYWYQQILGQGPKLLIQFQNNGVVDDSQLPKDRFSAERLKGVDSTLKIQPAKLEDSAVYLCASSPNGATRPTQYFGPGTRLTVL.

The chain combines TRBV14 with TRBJ2-5; D is perhaps TRBD2 (7 bases). Germline values: CDR1 SGHDN, CDR2 FVKESK. The CDR3 is made up of 15 amino acids. The germline V and J ends were trimmed by 0 bases and 5 bases, with 13 bases remaining between them. The CDR3 loop reads CASSQEGGLRETQYF. In DNA, the CDR3 is TGTGCCAGCAGCCAAGAGGGGGGGCTGCGGGAGACCCAGTACTTC. The full variable domain, with the rest looked up from reference TRBV14 and TRBJ2-5, is EAGVTQFPSHSVIEKGQTVTLRCDPISGHDNLYWYRRVMGKEIKFLLHFVKESKQDESGMPNNRFLAERTGGTYSTLKVQPAELEDSGVYFCASSQEGGLRETQYFGPGTRLLVL.

This clone was seen once. CDR3 nucleotides: TGTGCCAGCAGCTCCCCCACCGGGACAGTCCGCAATGAGCAGTTCTTC. This gives the protein CASSSPTGTVRNEQFF. The rearrangement links TRBV7-2 to TRBJ2-1; TRBD1 agrees at 7 bases. The CDR3 contains 16 residues. Unmatched junction bases numbered 12, after V lost 4 bases and J lost 6 bases. Germline V gene data show CDR1 as SGHTA and CDR2 as FQGNSA.

This sequence joins TRBV12-5 and TRBJ2-7, with TRBD2 identical over 9 bases. The CDR3 covers 15 residues. With 6 bases clipped from V and 7 bases from J, the junction kept 13 bases outside the gene matches. Per the germline V gene, CDR1 is LGHNT and CDR2 is FRNRAP. For the CDR3, the DNA is TGTGCTAGTGGCCCACAGGGAGCGGGAGGTGTGGAGCAGTACTTC. The encoded protein is CASGPQGAGGVEQYF. Supplemented by reference TRBV12-5 and TRBJ2-7, the full variable domain reads DARVTQTPRHKVTEMGQEVTMRCQPILGHNTVFWYRQTMMQGLELLAYFRNRAPLDDSGMPKDRFSAEMPDATLATLKIQPSEPRDSAVYFCASGPQGAGGVEQYFGPGTRLTVT.

The V gene is TRBV4-3, the J gene TRBJ2-5, with TRBD2 as a possible D gene (5 bases). V lost 4 bases and J lost 5, with 17 bases in between. This CDR3 spans 15 amino acids. Germline V gene data show CDR1 as LGHNA and CDR2 as YSLEER. The CDR3, as DNA: TGCGCCAGCAGCCGAACTTTAGAGGGCCCGGAGACCCAGTACTTC. As protein: CASSRTLEGPETQYF.